This TCR beta chain was sequenced in a study of blood T cell repertoires in COVID-19. At the level of the study: Sources were T cells, B-cell-depleted T cells, or PBMCs; the material itself was cDNA or gDNA.

Cohort 3 donors counted as recovered after two negative PCRs, clearance, or resolved symptoms. Generated by immunoSEQ multiplex PCR, the TCRdb table keeps only in-frame clones and is missing some. The data show 350,000 or so clones, about 90% seen once. The CDR3 has 16 residues. Germline CDR1 and CDR2: SGHVS and FNYEAQ. The V segment lost 5 bases and the J segment 7 bases; nucleotides outside the gene matches: 10. Sample: PBMCs or T cells enriched from blood (not recorded which). The J gene is TRBJ2-2, the V gene TRBV7-6; TRBD1 matches at 10 bases. The sequence came from a woman between 25 and 40 years old who had recovered from COVID-19. CDR3 in amino acids: CASSMRTGGIFGELFF. The CDR3 DNA reads as TGTGCCAGCAGCATGAGGACAGGGGGAATCTTCGGGGAGCTGTTTTTT.